This record concerns one T cell receptor beta chain sequence. The antigen remains undetermined. The V end was cut by 7 bases, the J end by 3 bases, with 13 bases between. CDR3 length: 13 amino acids. Germline V gene lookup returns CDR1 SNHLY and CDR2 FYNNEI. Time point denoted: sample taken at primary tumor resection. Whole RNA, isolated from tumor, nontumor lung or frozen PBMC, was sequenced without prior sorting. The study tagged each TCR cDNA molecule with a unique molecular identifier. Via MiXCR, TCRdb re-called the 5' RACE reads, giving one row per CDR3 protein. The sample lists 15,000 or so distinct CDR3 sequences, around 6.6% occurring once. These data come from a study of spatial heterogeneity in lung cancer. About the study: The library had UMIs, and each TCR and UMI pair averaged more than ten raw reads. General study points: Intratumoral expanded alpha and beta TCR counts were found to track tumor mutation counts.

This specimen consisted of lung tumor tissue, obtained at surgery. The J gene is TRBJ2-7, the V gene TRBV2; D is undetermined. This receptor was taken from a male donor with early-stage non-small cell lung cancer. CDR3 sequence: CASTRDHLYEQYF. The CDR3, as DNA: TGTGCCAGCACCCGAGATCATCTCTACGAGCAGTACTTC.